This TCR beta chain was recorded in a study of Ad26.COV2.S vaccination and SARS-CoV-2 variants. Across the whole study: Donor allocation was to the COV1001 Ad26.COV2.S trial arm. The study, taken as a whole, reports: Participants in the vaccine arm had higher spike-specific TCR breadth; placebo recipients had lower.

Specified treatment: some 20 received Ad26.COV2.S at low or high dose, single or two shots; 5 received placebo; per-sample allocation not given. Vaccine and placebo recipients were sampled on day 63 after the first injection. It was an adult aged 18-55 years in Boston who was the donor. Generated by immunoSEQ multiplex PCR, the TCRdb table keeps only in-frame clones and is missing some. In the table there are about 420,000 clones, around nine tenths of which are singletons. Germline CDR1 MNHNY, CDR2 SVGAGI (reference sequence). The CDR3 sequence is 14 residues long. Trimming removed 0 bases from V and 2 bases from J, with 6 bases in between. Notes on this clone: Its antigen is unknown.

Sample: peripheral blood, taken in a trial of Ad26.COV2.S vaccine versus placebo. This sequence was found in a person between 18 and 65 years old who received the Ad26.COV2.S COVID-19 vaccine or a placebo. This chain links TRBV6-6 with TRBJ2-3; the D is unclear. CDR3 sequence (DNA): TGTGCCAGCAGTTACTCGGGCCTCACAGATACGCAGTATTTT. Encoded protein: CASSYSGLTDTQYF.